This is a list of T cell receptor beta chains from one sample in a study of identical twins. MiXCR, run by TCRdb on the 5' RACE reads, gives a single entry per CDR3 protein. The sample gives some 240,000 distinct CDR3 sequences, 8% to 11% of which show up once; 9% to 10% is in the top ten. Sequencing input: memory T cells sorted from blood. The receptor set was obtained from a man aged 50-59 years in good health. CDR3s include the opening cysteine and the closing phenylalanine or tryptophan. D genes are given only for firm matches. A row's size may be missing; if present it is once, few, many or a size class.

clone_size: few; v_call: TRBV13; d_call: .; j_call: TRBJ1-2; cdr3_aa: CASIRPGYGYTF; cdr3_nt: TGTGCCAGCATAAGGCCCGGCTATGGCTACACCTTC
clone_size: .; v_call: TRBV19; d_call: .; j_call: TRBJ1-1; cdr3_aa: CASSIIYAAYTEAFF; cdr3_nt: TGTGCCAGTAGTATAATTTATGCAGCTTACACTGAAGCTTTCTTT
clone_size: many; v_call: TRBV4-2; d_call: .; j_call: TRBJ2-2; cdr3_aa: CASSQGTSNTGELFF; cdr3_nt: TGTGCCAGCAGCCAGGGAACTAGCAACACCGGGGAGCTGTTTTTT
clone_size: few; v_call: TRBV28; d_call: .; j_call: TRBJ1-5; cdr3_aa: CASRRTVSNQPQHF; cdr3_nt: TGTGCCAGCAGGCGGACAGTTAGCAATCAGCCCCAGCATTTT
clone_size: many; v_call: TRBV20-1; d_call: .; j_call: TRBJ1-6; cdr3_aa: CSAEKGNSPLHF; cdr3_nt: TGCAGTGCAGAGAAGGGAAATTCACCCCTCCACTTT
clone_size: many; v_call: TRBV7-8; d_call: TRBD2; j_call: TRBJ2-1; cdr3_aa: CASSFPTSGSSYNEQFF; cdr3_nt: TGTGCCAGCAGCTTCCCGACTAGCGGGAGTTCCTACAATGAGCAGTTCTTC
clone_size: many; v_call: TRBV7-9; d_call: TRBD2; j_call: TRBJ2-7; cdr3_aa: CASSSLGTSGSSYEQYF; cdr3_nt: TGTGCCAGCAGCTCTCTGGGGACTAGCGGAAGCTCCTACGAGCAGTACTTC
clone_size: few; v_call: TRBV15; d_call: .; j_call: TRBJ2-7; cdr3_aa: CATSRENTGPYEQYF; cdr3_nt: TGTGCCACCAGCAGAGAAAATACAGGGCCCTACGAGCAGTACTTC
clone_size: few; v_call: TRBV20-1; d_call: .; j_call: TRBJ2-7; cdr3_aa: CSALNRDTGGGEQYF; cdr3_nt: TGCAGTGCCCTAAACCGGGACACCGGGGGAGGGGAGCAGTACTTC
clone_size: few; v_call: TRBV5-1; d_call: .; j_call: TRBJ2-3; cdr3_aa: CASSLALRGTDTQYF; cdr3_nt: TGCGCCAGCAGCTTGGCGTTGCGGGGTACAGATACGCAGTATTTT
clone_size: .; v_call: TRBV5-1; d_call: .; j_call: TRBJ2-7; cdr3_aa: CASSLDRVRDEQYF; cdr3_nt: TGCGCCAGCAGCTTGGATCGGGTCCGGGACGAGCAGTACTTC
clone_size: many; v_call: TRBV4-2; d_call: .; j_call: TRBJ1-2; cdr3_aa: CASSQDLANYGYTF; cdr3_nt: TGTGCCAGCAGCCAAGACCTAGCTAACTATGGCTACACCTTC
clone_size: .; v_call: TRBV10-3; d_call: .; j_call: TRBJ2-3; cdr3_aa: CAIMGIQVDTQYF; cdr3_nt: TGTGCCATCATGGGGATTCAGGTAGATACGCAGTATTTT
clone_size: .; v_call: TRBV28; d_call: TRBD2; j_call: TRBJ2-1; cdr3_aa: CASSQPSGGANEQFF; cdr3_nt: TGTGCCAGCAGTCAACCTAGCGGGGGGGCCAATGAGCAGTTCTTC
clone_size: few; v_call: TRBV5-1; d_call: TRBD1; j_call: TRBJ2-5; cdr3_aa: CASSSLGGGETQYF; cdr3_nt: TGCGCCAGCAGCTCCCTAGGGGGCGGAGAGACCCAGTACTTC
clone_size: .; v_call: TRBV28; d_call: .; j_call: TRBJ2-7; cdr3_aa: CASSFRGLFEQYF; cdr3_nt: TGTGCCAGCAGTTTCCGGGGCCTATTCGAGCAGTACTTC
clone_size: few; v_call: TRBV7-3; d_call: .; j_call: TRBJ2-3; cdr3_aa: CASSLGGPPDTQYF; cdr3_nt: TGTGCCAGCAGCTTGGGTGGGCCGCCAGATACGCAGTATTTT
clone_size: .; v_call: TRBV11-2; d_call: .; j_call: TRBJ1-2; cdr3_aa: CASSLDYQVYGYTF; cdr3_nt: TGTGCCAGCAGCTTAGATTACCAGGTCTATGGCTACACCTTC
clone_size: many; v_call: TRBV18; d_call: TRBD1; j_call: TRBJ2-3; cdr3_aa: CASGTGDGDTQYF; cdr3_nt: TGTGCCAGCGGGACAGGGGATGGAGATACGCAGTATTTT
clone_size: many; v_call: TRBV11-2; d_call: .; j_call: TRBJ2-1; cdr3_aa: CASSLDPSGNEQFF; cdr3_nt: TGTGCCAGCAGCTTAGATCCTTCAGGTAATGAGCAGTTCTTC
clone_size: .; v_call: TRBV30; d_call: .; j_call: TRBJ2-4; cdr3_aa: CAWSRSGDIQYF; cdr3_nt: TGTGCCTGGAGTAGGTCGGGGGACATTCAGTACTTC
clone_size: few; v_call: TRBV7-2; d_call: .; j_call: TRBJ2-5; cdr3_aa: CASSINREETQYF; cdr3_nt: TGTGCCAGCAGCATAAACAGGGAAGAGACCCAGTACTTC
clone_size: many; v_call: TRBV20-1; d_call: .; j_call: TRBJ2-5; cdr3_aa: CSARGSAVGQETQYF; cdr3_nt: TGCAGTGCTAGAGGGTCGGCAGTCGGGCAAGAGACCCAGTACTTC
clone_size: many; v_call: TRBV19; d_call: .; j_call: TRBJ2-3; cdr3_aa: CASTRGGGGVSDTQYF; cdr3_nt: TGTGCCAGCACAAGAGGAGGAGGGGGGGTCTCAGATACGCAGTATTTT
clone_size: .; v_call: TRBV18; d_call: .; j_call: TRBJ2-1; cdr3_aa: CASSPGVDEQFF; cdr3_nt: TGTGCCAGCTCACCAGGTGTTGATGAGCAGTTCTTC
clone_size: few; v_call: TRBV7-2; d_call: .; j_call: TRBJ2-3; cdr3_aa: CASSLDGVSDTQYF; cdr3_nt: TGTGCCAGCAGCTTAGACGGGGTATCAGATACGCAGTATTTT
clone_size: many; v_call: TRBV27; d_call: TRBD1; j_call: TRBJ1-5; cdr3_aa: CASSNRGNQPQHF; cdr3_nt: TGTGCCAGCAGCAACAGGGGGAATCAGCCCCAGCATTTT
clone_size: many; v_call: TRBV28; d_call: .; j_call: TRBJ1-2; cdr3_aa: CASSPPSSGYTF; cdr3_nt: TGTGCCAGCAGTCCCCCTAGCTCTGGCTACACCTTC
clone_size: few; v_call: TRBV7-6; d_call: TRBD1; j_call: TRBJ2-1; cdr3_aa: CASSSLGTGDPSSYNEQFF; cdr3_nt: TGTGCCAGCAGCTCACTCGGGACAGGGGACCCGAGCTCCTACAATGAGCAGTTCTTC
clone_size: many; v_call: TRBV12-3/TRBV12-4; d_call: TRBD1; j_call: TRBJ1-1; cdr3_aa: CASSMTGTNTEAFF; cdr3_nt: TGTGCCAGCAGCATGACAGGGACGAACACTGAAGCTTTCTTT
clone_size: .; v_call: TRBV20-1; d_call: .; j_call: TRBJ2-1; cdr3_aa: CSAREVREQFF; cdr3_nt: TGCAGTGCTAGAGAGGTCAGAGAGCAGTTCTTC
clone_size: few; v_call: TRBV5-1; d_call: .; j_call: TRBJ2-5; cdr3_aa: CASSLVLRGNSGGETQYF; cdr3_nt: TGCGCCAGCAGCTTGGTTTTGAGGGGGAACAGTGGCGGGGAGACCCAGTACTTC
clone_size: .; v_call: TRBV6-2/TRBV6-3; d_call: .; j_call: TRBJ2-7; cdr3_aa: CASSYVHQLGTYEQYF; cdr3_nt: TGTGCCAGCAGTTATGTTCATCAGCTCGGCACCTACGAGCAGTACTTC
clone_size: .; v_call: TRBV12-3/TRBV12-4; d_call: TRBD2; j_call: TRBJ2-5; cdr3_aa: CATPTGAGFRETQYF; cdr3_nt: TGTGCCACCCCAACGGGAGCGGGGTTCCGAGAGACCCAGTACTTC
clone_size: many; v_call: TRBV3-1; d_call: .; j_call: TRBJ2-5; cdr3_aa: CASSQDRDTQETQYF; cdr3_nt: TGTGCCAGCAGCCAAGATCGTGACACCCAAGAGACCCAGTACTTC
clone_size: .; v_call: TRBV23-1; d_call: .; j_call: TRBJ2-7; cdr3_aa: CASSQRQTGLNTYEQYF; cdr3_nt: TGCGCCAGCAGTCAAAGACAAACGGGACTTAATACCTACGAGCAGTACTTC
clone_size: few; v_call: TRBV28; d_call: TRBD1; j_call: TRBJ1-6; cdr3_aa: CASSARQGTGSPLHF; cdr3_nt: TGTGCCAGCAGTGCCCGACAGGGTACGGGGTCACCCCTCCACTTT
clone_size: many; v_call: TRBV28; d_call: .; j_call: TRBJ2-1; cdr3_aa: CASSFLSRGQDYNEQFF; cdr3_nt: TGTGCCAGCAGTTTTTTGTCCAGAGGCCAGGATTACAATGAGCAGTTCTTC
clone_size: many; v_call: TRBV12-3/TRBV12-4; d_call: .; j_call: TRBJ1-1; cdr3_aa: CASSLEGIGTEAFF; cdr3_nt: TGTGCCAGCAGTTTAGAGGGAATCGGCACTGAAGCTTTCTTT
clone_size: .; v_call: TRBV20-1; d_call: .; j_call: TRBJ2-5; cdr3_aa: CSARDRASAQETQYF; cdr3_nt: TGCAGTGCTAGAGATCGAGCTAGCGCCCAAGAGACCCAGTACTTC
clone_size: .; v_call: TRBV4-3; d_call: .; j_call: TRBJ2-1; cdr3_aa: CASSRGSRSYNEQFF; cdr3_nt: TGCGCCAGCAGCCGGGGATCCCGATCCTACAATGAGCAGTTCTTC
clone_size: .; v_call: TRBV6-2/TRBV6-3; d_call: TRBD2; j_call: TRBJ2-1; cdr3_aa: CASSGGTSVLGEQFF; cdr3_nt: TGTGCCAGCAGTGGGGGGACTAGCGTTCTGGGGGAGCAGTTCTTC
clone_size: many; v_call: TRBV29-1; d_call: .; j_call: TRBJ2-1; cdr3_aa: CSVEESGQPYNEQFF; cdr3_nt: TGCAGCGTTGAAGAGTCAGGTCAGCCCTACAATGAGCAGTTCTTC
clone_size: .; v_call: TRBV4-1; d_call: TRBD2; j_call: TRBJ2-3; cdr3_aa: CASSQAGNQRGEDTQYF; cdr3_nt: TGCGCCAGCAGCCAAGCGGGAAACCAGCGGGGGGAAGATACGCAGTATTTT
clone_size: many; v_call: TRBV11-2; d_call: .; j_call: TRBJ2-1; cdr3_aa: CASSLGPPNEQFF; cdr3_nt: TGTGCCAGCAGCTTAGGACCCCCAAATGAGCAGTTCTTC
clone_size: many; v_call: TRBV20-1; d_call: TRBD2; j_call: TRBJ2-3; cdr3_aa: CSARDGAGGPGTQYF; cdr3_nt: TGCAGTGCTAGAGATGGCGCGGGAGGGCCCGGTACGCAGTATTTT
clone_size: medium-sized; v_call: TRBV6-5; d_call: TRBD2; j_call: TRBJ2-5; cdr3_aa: CASSSSLPGLSETQYF; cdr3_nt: TGTGCCAGCAGTTCCAGCTTACCGGGACTATCAGAGACCCAGTACTTC
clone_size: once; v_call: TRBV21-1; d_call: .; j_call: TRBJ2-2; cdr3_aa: CASSPEPGQGFDTGELFF; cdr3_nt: TGTGCCAGCAGCCCTGAACCGGGACAGGGCTTCGACACCGGGGAGCTGTTTTTT
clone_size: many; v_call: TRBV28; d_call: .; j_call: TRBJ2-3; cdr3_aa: CARMGVSDASTDTQYF; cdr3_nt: TGTGCCAGAATGGGGGTTAGCGACGCTAGCACAGATACGCAGTATTTT
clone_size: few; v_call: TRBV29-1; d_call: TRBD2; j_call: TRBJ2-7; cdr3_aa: CSVVGAGDEQYF; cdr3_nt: TGCAGCGTTGTAGGAGCGGGAGACGAGCAGTACTTC
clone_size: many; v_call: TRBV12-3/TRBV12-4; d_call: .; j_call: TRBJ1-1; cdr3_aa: CASSLQGAAAEAFF; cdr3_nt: TGTGCCAGCAGTTTACAAGGGGCGGCCGCTGAAGCTTTCTTT
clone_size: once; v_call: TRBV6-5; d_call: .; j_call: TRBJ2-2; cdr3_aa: CASSYTGNTGELFF; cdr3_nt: TGTGCCAGCAGTTATACGGGGAACACCGGGGAGCTGTTTTTT
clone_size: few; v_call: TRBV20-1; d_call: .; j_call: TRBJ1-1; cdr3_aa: CSARQGDTEAFF; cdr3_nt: TGCAGTGCTCGGCAGGGAGACACTGAAGCTTTCTTT
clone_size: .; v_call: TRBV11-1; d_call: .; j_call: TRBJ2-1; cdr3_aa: CASSPWRRANNEQFF; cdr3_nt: TGTGCCAGCAGCCCCTGGCGGAGGGCCAACAATGAGCAGTTCTTC
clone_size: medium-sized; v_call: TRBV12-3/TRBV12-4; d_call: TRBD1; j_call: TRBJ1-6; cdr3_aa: CASSPQGQRSPLHF; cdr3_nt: TGTGCCAGCAGTCCACAGGGACAGCGATCACCCCTCCACTTT
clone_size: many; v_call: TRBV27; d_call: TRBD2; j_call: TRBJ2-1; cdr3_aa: CASSRDGITRELVEQFF; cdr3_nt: TGTGCCAGCAGTCGGGACGGGATTACGCGGGAGTTGGTTGAGCAGTTCTTC
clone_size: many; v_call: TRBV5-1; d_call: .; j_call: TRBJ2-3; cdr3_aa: CASSWGAGNTDTQYF; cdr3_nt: TGCGCCAGCAGCTGGGGGGCGGGAAACACAGATACGCAGTATTTT
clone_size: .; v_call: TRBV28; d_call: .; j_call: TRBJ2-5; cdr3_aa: CASRFSSPHWTQYF; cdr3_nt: TGTGCCAGCAGGTTTTCAAGCCCCCATTGGACCCAGTACTTC
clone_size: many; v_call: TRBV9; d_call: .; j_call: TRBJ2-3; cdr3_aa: CASSVAPADTQYF; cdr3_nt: TGTGCCAGCAGCGTAGCCCCAGCAGATACGCAGTATTTT